This entry lists 25 T cell receptor beta chains sequenced from one sample in a study of blood T cells in healthy people across ages (dated by TCRdb to between 2015 and 2017). Library preparation was by 5' RACE. The sequencer was an Illumina HiSeq 2500. A second PCR of roughly 7 to 11 cycles was run with a J-beta primer mix and a sample-barcoded 5' primer. In TCRdb, the public reads were trimmed at Q25 with fastp and aligned with MiXCR, with productive beta chains retained. Rows are unified per CDR3 protein, each entry keeping the most common DNA and genes. The sample table holds 920,000 or so distinct CDR3 sequences, of which 35% to 55% were seen once. The ten largest clones take up 18% of the sample. Sequencing was done on a sample of blood. These receptors came from a woman aged 55 to 70 in good health.

This clonotype has a handful of counts. The CDR3: CSASRESIYNEQFF. CDR3 bases: TGCAGTGCTTCGCGTGAATCCATCTACAATGAGCAGTTCTTC. This chain links TRBV20-1 with TRBJ2-1; D remains unclear. This CDR3 has 14 residues. Germline V gene sequence: CDR1 DFQATT, CDR2 SNEGSKA (reference sequence). Deletions cut 5 bases from V and 3 bases from J, with 14 bases between.

The chain employs TRBV27 and TRBJ2-3; 13 bases align to TRBD2. CDR1 MNHEY and CDR2 SMNVEV come from the germline V gene (reference sequence). This CDR3 is 16 amino acids long. V lost 8 bases, J lost 7 bases, and 12 bases stayed unmatched. CDR3 region: CASGSPGLAGTNTQYF. For the CDR3, the DNA is TGTGCCAGCGGCTCACCGGGACTAGCGGGAACCAATACGCAGTATTTT.

The chain recombines TRBV5-1 with TRBJ2-7; perhaps TRBD2 as D (6 bases). This CDR3 has 15 amino acids. The V end lost 2 bases, the J end lost 7 bases, and 19 bases lay between the germline ends. CDR1 and CDR2 from the germline V gene are SGHRS and YFSETQ. This CDR3 reads CASSLPGSSYNEQYF. The CDR3 nucleotides read TGCGCCAGCAGCTTACCCGGGAGCTCCTACAATGAGCAGTACTTC.

The chain is built from TRBV7-9 and TRBJ2-1, with TRBD1 matching 8 bases. Germline V CDR1 and CDR2: SEHNR, FQNEAQ (reference sequence). The J segment lost 5 bases and the V segment lost 2 bases, leaving 11 bases of the junction unmatched. The CDR3 runs to 17 residues. Written as DNA, the CDR3 is TGTGCCAGCAGCTTACCTTTGGGCAGGACAGGGCACAATGAGCAGTTCTTC. Its protein product is CASSLPLGRTGHNEQFF.

This clonotype was seen more than once but under ten times. The chain recombines TRBV20-1 with TRBJ2-7, with 7 bases lining up with TRBD2. The CDR3 loop spans 15 amino acids. Losses at the gene ends were 1 base for V and 1 base for J; bases not matched to a gene: 7. Germline loops: CDR1 DFQATT, CDR2 SNEGSKA (reference sequence). The CDR3 nucleotides read TGCAGTGCTAGAGGGCCAAGACTAGCATCCTACGAGCAGTACTTC. Translating gives CSARGPRLASYEQYF.

About this clonotype: An end of the junction differs from the germline gene, which may be a read error. The V gene is TRBV5-6, the J gene TRBJ2-4, with 14 bases lining up with TRBD2. The J call may be in error: the DNA end matches TRBJ2-7 better. CDR3 size: 16 residues. The V gene's germline CDR1 is SGHDT and CDR2 YYEEEE. CDR3 amino acids: CTSSSGTSGRGYEQYF. DNA of the CDR3: TGTACCAGCAGCTCGGGGACTAGCGGGAGAGGCTACGAGCAGTACTTC.

This clonotype occurred a few times. The rearrangement uses TRBV12-3 or TRBV12-4 and TRBJ2-1; D call uncertain. This CDR3 comprises 14 residues. The ends were cut back, 2 bases at V and 13 bases at J, with 18 bases in the middle. The CDR3 protein is CASSLPAAQATQFF. CDR3 DNA: TGTGCCAGCAGTTTACCAGCTGCCCAGGCTACCCAGTTCTTC.

The chain has TRBV27 and TRBJ2-7; D gene ambiguous. The V gene's germline CDR1 is MNHEY and CDR2 SMNVEV (reference sequence). The CDR3 loop spans 16 amino acids. V gave up 2 bases and J gave up 2 bases, with 16 bases separating them. The CDR3 nucleotides are TGTGCCAGCAGTTTAACGGTCTGGGCAGCGACCTACGAGCAGTACTTC. This codes for CASSLTVWAATYEQYF.

The CDR3 reads CASSQISGRAGNEQFF. In DNA, the CDR3 is TGCGCCAGCAGCCAAATTAGCGGGAGGGCCGGAAATGAGCAGTTCTTC. This chain connects TRBV4-1 to TRBJ2-1; 11 nucleotides align to TRBD2. V shed 2 bases and J 7 bases; nucleotides not matched to a gene: 7. The CDR3 spans 16 residues. Germline CDR1 is MGHRA and CDR2 is YSYEKL.

The chain uses TRBV7-6 and TRBJ2-7; 9 nucleotides match TRBD2. The J segment lost 2 bases and the V segment lost 1 base, leaving 6 bases of the junction unmatched. CDR1 SGHVS and CDR2 FNYEAQ come from the germline V gene. CDR3 size: 16 residues. As DNA, the CDR3 is TGTGCCAGCAGCTTAGTATCGGCGGGAGGGACCTACGAGCAGTACTTC. Translating it yields CASSLVSAGGTYEQYF.

There are a few counts of this clonotype. The chain joins TRBV11-1 to TRBJ2-5; 10 bases agree with TRBD2. The CDR3 has 13 amino acids. Germline V gives CDR1 SGHAT, CDR2 FQDESV (reference sequence). Germline trimming cut 5 bases from V and 9 bases from J; bases unmatched to any gene: 6. The CDR3 nucleotides read TGTGCCAGCAGCCAAACTAGCGGGACATCCCAGTACTTC. Protein: CASSQTSGTSQYF.

The chain employs TRBV7-2 and TRBJ2-1; D call uncertain. Trimming took off 0 bases at V and 3 bases at J, with 12 bases between the two ends. CDR3 length: 16 residues. Germline assignment: CDR1 SGHTA and CDR2 FQGNSA. CDR3 amino acids: CASSLAEYPGYNEQFF. CDR3 nucleotide sequence: TGTGCCAGCAGCTTAGCGGAGTACCCGGGCTACAATGAGCAGTTCTTC.

The CDR3 protein is CASRGAGAEETQYF. The CDR3 nucleotides are TGTGCCAGCAGGGGGGCAGGGGCTGAAGAGACCCAGTACTTC. The chain combines TRBV11-2 with TRBJ2-5; TRBD1 is a possible D gene (6 bases). The germline gives CDR1 SGHAT, CDR2 FQNNGV. V lost 6 bases and J 3 bases, leaving 14 bases between the germline ends. There are 14 residues in the CDR3.

This clonotype came up a few times. This sequence joins TRBV15 and TRBJ2-3; 9 nucleotides match TRBD2. The CDR3 runs to 15 residues. Trimming at V came to 0 bases and at J to 4 bases, leaving 2 bases not matched to a gene. CDR1 LNHNV and CDR2 YYDKDF come from the germline V gene (reference sequence). The CDR3 DNA reads TGTGCCACCAGCAGAGAGCGGGAGGGTTCAGATACGCAGTATTTT. Residues: CATSREREGSDTQYF.

The rearrangement uses TRBV7-9 and TRBJ1-2, with D possibly matching TRBD1 (5 bases). CDR3 length equals 14 residues. Germline CDR1 and CDR2: SEHNR and FQNEAQ (reference sequence). Trimming took 3 bases from V and 4 from J, leaving 12 bases between them. CDR3 nucleotide sequence: TGTGCCAGCAGCTTCAATGGGGACTCCTATGGCTACACCTTC. Translating gives CASSFNGDSYGYTF.

In its sample, this clonotype was seen a few times. The chain is built from TRBV11-3 and TRBJ2-1; D gene unclear. V was cut by 2 bases and J by 6 bases, with 11 bases left in between. The CDR3 consists of 14 residues. Germline V gene lookup returns CDR1 SGHNT and CDR2 YENEEA. CDR3 loop: CASSLNPVANEQFF. In DNA, the CDR3 is TGTGCCAGCAGCTTAAACCCGGTCGCCAATGAGCAGTTCTTC.

This chain joins TRBV6-5 and TRBJ1-1; TRBD1 matches at 7 bases. This CDR3 contains 20 residues. Germline V CDR1 and CDR2: MNHEY, SVGAGI. V dropped 2 bases and J dropped 3; count of bases not matched to a gene: 21. CDR3 in amino acids: CASSYPSDRTRQGGYTEAFF. CDR3 bases: TGTGCCAGCAGTTACCCTTCGGATCGGACAAGACAGGGAGGGTACACTGAAGCTTTCTTT.

The chain employs TRBV6-5 and TRBJ2-7, with 12 nucleotides matching TRBD2. Germline values: CDR1 MNHEY, CDR2 SVGAGI. The CDR3 is 15 amino acids. Trimming took 2 bases from V and 4 from J; bases not matched to a gene: 3. The CDR3 loop is CASSYTTSGRYEQYF. The CDR3 DNA is TGTGCCAGCAGTTACACGACTAGCGGGAGATACGAGCAGTACTTC.

This clonotype was detected a few times. This chain joins TRBV20-1 and TRBJ2-1; D possibly corresponds to TRBD2 (5 bases). The germline CDR1 and CDR2 sequences are DFQATT and SNEGSKA (reference sequence). This CDR3 comprises 15 residues. Deletions cut 5 bases from V and 4 bases from J, with 18 bases between. The CDR3 DNA follows: TGCAGTGCTCCCAGTTTTAGCGTAGGGTACAATGAGCAGTTCTTC. This sequence encodes CSAPSFSVGYNEQFF.

The chain combines TRBV20-1 with TRBJ2-2; 12 bases are shared with TRBD2. The CDR3 loop spans 15 amino acids. V trimming: 6 bases; J trimming: 1 base; junction bases outside the gene matches: 3. Germline V CDR1 and CDR2: DFQATT, SNEGSKA (reference sequence). CDR3 sequence: CSATSGSGNTGELFF. Written as DNA, the CDR3 is TGCAGTGCGACTAGCGGGAGTGGGAACACCGGGGAGCTGTTTTTT.

There are a few counts of this clonotype. The chain joins TRBV6-6 to TRBJ2-7; 7 bases agree with TRBD1. CDR3 length: 14 residues. Germline trimming cut 6 bases from V and 2 bases from J; bases unmatched to any gene: 7. Germline CDR1 is MNHNY and CDR2 is SVGAGI (reference sequence). CDR3 in amino acids: CASSYDGTAYEQYF. CDR3 nucleotide sequence: TGTGCCAGCAGCTACGACGGGACAGCCTACGAGCAGTACTTC.

This chain uses TRBV7-2 with TRBJ1-2; 7 nucleotides match TRBD1. The V and J ends lost 5 bases and 2 bases, in that order; junction bases with no gene match: 14. The CDR3 runs 17 residues. CDR1 is SGHTA and CDR2 is FQGNSA in the germline V gene. The CDR3 bases are TGTGCCAGCAGCCTGACAGGGTTGGGTGGATCCAACTATGGCTACACCTTC. Residues: CASSLTGLGGSNYGYTF.

Here the CDR3 reads CASGSDDRGLVEAFF. CDR3 bases: TGTGCTAGTGGTTCTGACGACAGGGGGCTGGTTGAAGCTTTCTTT. The chain uses TRBV12-5 and TRBJ1-1, with 10 bases identical to TRBD1. With V trimmed by 4 bases and J by 7 bases, 9 bases remained unmatched. This CDR3 region has 15 residues. Germline lookup yields CDR1 LGHNT and CDR2 FRNRAP.

The rearrangement uses TRBV9 and TRBJ2-7, with 8 nucleotides matching TRBD2. Trimming at V came to 4 bases and at J to 1 base, leaving 7 bases not matched to a gene. Germline CDR1 and CDR2: SGDLS and YYNGEE. The CDR3 has 15 amino acids. In nucleotides, the CDR3 is TGTGCCAGCAGCAGAAGCGGGAGTGGTTCCTACGAGCAGTACTTC. It specifies CASSRSGSGSYEQYF.

The V and J genes are TRBV28 and TRBJ2-5; D might be TRBD1 (6 bases). Trimming shortened V by 4 bases and J by 2 bases, and 14 bases separated the two germline ends. CDR3 length: 15 amino acids. Germline-derived CDR1 and CDR2 are MDHEN and SYDVKM. The CDR3 reads CASSYQTGTQETQYF. The CDR3 DNA reads as TGTGCCAGCAGTTACCAGACAGGTACTCAAGAGACCCAGTACTTC.